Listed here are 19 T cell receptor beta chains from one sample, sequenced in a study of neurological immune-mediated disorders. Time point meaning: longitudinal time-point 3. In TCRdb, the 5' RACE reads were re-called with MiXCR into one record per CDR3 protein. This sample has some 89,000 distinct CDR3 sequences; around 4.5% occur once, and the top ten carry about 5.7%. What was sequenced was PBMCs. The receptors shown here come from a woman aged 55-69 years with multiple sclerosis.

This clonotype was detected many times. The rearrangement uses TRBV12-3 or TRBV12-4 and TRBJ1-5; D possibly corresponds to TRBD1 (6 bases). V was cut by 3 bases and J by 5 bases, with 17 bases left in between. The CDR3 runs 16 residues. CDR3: CASSLIGRGLDQPQHF. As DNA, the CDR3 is TGTGCCAGCAGTTTGATTGGTAGGGGGTTGGATCAGCCCCAGCATTTT.

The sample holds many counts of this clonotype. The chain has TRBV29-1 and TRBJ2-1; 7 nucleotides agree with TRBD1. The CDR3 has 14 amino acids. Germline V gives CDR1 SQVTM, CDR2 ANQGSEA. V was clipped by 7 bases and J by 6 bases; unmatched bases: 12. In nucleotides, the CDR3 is TGCAGCGCGAGGACAGGCACGAGGGTCAATGAGCAGTTCTTC. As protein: CSARTGTRVNEQFF.

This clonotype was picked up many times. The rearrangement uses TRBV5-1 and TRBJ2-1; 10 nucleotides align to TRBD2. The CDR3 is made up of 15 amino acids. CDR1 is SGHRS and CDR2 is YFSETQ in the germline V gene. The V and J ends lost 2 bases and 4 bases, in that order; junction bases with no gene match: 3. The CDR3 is CASSFTSGEYNEQFF. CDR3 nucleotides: TGCGCCAGCAGCTTCACTAGCGGGGAGTACAATGAGCAGTTCTTC. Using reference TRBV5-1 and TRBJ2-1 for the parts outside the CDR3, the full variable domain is KAGVTQTPRYLIKTRGQQVTLSCSPISGHRSVSWYQQTPGQGLQFLFEYFSETQRNKGNFPGRFSGRQFSNSRSEMNVSTLELGDSALYLCASSFTSGEYNEQFFGPGTRLTVL.

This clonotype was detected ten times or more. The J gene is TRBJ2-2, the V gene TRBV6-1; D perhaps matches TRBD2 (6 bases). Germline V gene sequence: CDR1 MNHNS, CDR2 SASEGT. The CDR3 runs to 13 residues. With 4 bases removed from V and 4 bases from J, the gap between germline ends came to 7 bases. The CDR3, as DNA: TGTGCCAGCAGTGGGGGGGTCACCGGGGAGCTGTTTTTT. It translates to CASSGGVTGELFF.

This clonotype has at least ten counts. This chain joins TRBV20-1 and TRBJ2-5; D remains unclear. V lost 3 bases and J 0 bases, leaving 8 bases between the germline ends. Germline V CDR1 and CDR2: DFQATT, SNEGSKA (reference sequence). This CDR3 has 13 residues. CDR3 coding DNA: TGCAGTGCTAGCGGTAGAAACCAAGAGACCCAGTACTTC. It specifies CSASGRNQETQYF.

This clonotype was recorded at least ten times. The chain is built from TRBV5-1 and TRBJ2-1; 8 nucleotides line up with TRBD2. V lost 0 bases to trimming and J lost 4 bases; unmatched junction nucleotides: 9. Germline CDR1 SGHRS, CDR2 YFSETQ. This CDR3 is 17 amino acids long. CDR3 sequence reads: CASSLGLAGPSYNEQFF. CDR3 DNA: TGCGCCAGCAGCTTGGGTCTAGCGGGTCCTTCTTACAATGAGCAGTTCTTC.

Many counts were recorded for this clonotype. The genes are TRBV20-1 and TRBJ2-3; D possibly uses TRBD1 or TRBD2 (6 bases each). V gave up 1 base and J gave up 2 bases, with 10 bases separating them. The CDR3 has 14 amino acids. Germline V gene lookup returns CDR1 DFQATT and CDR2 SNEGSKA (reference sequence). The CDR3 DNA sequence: TGCAGTGCTAGAGGGGGGGCGGCCACAGATACGCAGTATTTT. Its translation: CSARGGAATDTQYF.

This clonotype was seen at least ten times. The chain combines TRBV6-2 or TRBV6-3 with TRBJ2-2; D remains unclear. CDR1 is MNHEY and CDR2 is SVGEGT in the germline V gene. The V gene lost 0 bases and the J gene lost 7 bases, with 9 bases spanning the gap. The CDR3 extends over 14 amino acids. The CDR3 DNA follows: TGTGCCAGCAGTTACTCGGTGTCCGACGGGGAGCTGTTTTTT. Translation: CASSYSVSDGELFF.

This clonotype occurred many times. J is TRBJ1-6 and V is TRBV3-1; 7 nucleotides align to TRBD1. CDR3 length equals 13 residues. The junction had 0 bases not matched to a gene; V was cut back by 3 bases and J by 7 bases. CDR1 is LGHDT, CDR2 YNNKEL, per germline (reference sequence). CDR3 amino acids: CASSQGQNSPLHF. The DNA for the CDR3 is TGTGCCAGCAGCCAGGGACAGAATTCACCCCTCCACTTT.

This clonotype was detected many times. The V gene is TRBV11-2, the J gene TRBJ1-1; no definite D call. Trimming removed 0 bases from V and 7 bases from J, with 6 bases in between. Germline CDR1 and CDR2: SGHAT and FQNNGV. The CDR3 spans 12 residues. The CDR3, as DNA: TGTGCCAGCAGCTTAGATTACCGTGAAGCTTTCTTT. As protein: CASSLDYREAFF.

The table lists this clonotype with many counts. The CDR3 sequence: CATSRDRTEHSGNTIYF. The CDR3 DNA reads as TGTGCCACCAGCAGAGACCGGACAGAACACTCTGGAAACACCATATATTTT. V usage is TRBV15 and J usage is TRBJ1-3, with D possibly being TRBD1 (6 bases). V gave up 0 bases and J gave up 0 bases, with 12 bases separating them. CDR3 length: 17 amino acids. Germline V gene data show CDR1 as LNHNV and CDR2 as YYDKDF (reference sequence).

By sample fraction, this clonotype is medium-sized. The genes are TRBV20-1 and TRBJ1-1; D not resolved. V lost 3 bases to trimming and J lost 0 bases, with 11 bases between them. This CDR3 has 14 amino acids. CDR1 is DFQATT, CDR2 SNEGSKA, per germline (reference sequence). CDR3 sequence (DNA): TGCAGTGCTAGCGTCTCAGCCCTGAACACTGAAGCTTTCTTT. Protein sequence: CSASVSALNTEAFF.

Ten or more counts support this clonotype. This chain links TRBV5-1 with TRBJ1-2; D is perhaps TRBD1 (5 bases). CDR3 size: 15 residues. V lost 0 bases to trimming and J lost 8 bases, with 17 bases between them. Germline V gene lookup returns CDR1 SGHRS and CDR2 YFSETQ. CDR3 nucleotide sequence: TGCGCCAGCAGCTTGGCCGGGTCAGGGAATATCGGCTACACCTTC. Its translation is CASSLAGSGNIGYTF.

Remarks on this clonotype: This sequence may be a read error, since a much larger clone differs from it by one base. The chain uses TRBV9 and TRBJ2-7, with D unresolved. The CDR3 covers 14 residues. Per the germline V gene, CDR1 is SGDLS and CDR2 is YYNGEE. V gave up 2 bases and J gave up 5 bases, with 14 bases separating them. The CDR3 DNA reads TGTGCCAGCAGCGTTGTGGGATTTTCCAACGAGCAGTACTTC. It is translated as CASSVVGFSNEQYF.

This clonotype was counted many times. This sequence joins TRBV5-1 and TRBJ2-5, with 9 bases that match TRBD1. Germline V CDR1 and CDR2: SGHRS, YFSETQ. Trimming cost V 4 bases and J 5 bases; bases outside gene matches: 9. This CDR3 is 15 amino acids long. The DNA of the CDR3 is TGCGCCAGCAGCGCAACCGGGACAGGGCAGGAGACCCAGTACTTC. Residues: CASSATGTGQETQYF.

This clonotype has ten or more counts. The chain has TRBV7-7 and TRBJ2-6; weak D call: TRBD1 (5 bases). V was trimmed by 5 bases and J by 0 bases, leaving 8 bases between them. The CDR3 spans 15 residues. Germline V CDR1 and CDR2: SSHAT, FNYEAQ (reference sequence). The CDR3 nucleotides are TGTGCCAGCAGCGACACAGGCTCTGGGGCCAACGTCCTGACTTTC. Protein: CASSDTGSGANVLTF.

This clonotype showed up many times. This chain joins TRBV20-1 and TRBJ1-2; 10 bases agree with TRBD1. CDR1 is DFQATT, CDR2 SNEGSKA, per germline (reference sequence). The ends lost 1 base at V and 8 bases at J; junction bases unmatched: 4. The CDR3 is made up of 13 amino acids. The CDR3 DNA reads TGCAGTGCTAGAGCCGGGACAGGGGACGGCTACACCTTC. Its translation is CSARAGTGDGYTF.

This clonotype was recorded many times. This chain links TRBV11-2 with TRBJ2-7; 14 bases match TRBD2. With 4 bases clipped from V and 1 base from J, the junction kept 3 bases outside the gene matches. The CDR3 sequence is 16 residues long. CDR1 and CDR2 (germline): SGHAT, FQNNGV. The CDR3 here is CASSSTSGGDSYEQYF. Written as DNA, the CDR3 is TGTGCCAGCAGCTCGACTAGCGGGGGGGATTCCTACGAGCAGTACTTC.

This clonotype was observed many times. The CDR3 coding sequence is TGTGCCAGCAGTTACTCGACTGCAGAGACCCAGTACTTC. As protein: CASSYSTAETQYF. The chain uses TRBV6-5 and TRBJ2-5; D call uncertain. CDR3 length: 13 amino acids. V lost 0 bases and J 4 bases, leaving 6 bases between the germline ends. Per germline, CDR1 MNHEY and CDR2 SVGAGI.